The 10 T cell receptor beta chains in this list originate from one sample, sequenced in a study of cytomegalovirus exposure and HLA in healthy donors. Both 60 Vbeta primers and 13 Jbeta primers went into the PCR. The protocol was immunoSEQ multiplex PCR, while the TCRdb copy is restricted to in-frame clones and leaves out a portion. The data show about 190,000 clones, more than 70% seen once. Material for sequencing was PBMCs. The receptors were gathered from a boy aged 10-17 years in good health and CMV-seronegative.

CDR3 loop: CASSLARITGEAQPQHF. As DNA, the CDR3 is TGTGCCAGCAGCTTAGCGCGAATCACAGGGGAGGCTCAGCCCCAGCATTTT. The chain joins TRBV7-2 to TRBJ1-5; the match to TRBD1 covers 7 bases. The trim removed 0 bases at V and 6 bases at J, leaving 11 bases unmatched. The CDR3 is made up of 17 amino acids. CDR1 and CDR2 (germline): SGHTA, FQGNSA.

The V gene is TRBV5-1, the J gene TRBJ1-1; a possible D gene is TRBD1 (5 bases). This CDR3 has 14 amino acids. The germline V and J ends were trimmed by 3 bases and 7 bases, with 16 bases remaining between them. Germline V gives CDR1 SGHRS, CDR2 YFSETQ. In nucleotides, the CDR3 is TGCGCCAGCAGCTCGTGGGGGGGATGGGGTGAAGCTTTCTTT. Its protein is CASSSWGGWGEAFF.

The CDR3 region has the DNA TGCGCCAGCAGTAGGGGCTCTTCGTCCTACGAGCAGTACTTC. Protein: CASSRGSSSYEQYF. V is TRBV4-1 and J is TRBJ2-5; possibly TRBD1 for D (5 bases). The tail of the sequence fits TRBJ2-7 better, so the J call may be wrong. Germline CDR1 and CDR2: MGHRA and YSYEKL. The CDR3 covers 14 residues.

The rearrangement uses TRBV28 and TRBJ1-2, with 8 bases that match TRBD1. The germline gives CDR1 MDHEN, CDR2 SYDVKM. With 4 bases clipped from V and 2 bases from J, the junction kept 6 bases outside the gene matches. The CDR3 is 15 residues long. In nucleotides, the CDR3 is TGTGCCAGCAGTTCCCCGACAGGGGCGAACTATGGCTACACCTTC. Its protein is CASSSPTGANYGYTF.

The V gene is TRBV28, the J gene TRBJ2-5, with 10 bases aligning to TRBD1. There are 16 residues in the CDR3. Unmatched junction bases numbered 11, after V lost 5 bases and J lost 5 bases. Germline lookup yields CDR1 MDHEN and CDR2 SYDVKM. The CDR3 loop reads CASSPLTGGGWETQYF. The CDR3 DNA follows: TGTGCCAGCAGTCCACTGACAGGGGGCGGGTGGGAGACCCAGTACTTC.

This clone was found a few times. CDR3: CASSETYSDQPQHF. CDR3 DNA sequence: TGTGCCAGCAGTGAAACCTACAGTGATCAGCCCCAGCATTTT. This sequence joins TRBV6-1 and TRBJ1-5; no clear D gene. Germline values: CDR1 MNHNS, CDR2 SASEGT. CDR3 length: 14 residues. V was clipped by 2 bases and J by 5 bases, with 10 bases between them.

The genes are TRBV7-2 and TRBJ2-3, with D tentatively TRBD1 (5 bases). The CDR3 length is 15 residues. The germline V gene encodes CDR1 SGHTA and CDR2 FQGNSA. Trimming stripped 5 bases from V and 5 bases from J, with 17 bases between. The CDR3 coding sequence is TGTGCCAGCAGCCAAATGGGGCGTACCATAGATACGCAGTATTTT. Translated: CASSQMGRTIDTQYF.

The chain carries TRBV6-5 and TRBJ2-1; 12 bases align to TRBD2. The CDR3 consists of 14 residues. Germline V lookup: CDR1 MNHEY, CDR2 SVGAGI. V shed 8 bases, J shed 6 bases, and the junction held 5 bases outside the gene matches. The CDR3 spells CASVTSGSPNEQFF. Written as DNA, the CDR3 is TGTGCCAGCGTGACTAGCGGGAGCCCCAATGAGCAGTTCTTC.

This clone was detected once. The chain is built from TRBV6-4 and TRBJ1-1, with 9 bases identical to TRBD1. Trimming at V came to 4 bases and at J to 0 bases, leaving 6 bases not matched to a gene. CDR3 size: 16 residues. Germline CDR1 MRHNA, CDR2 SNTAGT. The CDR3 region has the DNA TGTGCCAGCAGTGCCGGGACAGGGAAAGTGAACACTGAAGCTTTCTTT. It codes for CASSAGTGKVNTEAFF.

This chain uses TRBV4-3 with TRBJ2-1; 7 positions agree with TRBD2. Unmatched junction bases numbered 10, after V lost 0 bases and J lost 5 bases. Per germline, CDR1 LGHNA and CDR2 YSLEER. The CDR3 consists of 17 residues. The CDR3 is CASSQDLERGLHNEQFF. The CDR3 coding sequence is TGCGCCAGCAGCCAAGATTTAGAGCGGGGACTCCACAATGAGCAGTTCTTC.